This T cell receptor (beta chain) comes out of a study of T-cell reconstitution after alpha-beta-depleted transplantation in children. The CDR3 contains 12 residues. V was trimmed by 4 bases and J by 4 bases, leaving 6 bases between them. CDR1 is SGHDN and CDR2 is FVKESK in the germline V gene. The authors prepared the TCRbeta library with unique molecular identifiers. One entry per CDR3 protein results from TCRdb running MiXCR on the PCR reads. In the table there are over 85,000 distinct CDR3 sequences, over 9% of which are singletons. This TCR derives from a human donor who donated a stem cell graft to a child with acute lymphoblastic leukemia. The material was PBMCs from the stem cell graft donor, obtained from the stem cell graft. The V call is TRBV14, the J call TRBJ2-3; no clear D gene. The DNA of the CDR3 is TGTGCCAGCAGCCTGTCGGCAGATACGCAGTATTTT. Protein: CASSLSADTQYF.